These 16 T cell receptor beta chains came from one sample sequenced in a study of low-dose radiotherapy and immunotherapy resistance in tumors. TRAV- and TRBV-specific primers primed first-strand cDNA, covering alpha and beta chains. It was with a constant-region primer and a V-primer adapter that TCRs were amplified over about 19 PCR cycles. TCRdb itself ran the reads through MiXCR, one entry per CDR3 protein. The profile covers about 44,000 distinct CDR3 sequences, with less than 30% appearing a single time and about 9.4% taken by the ten largest. Indicated time point: after trial treatment. Treatment described: LDRT plus nivolumab, ipilimumab, low-dose cyclophosphamide and aspirin (RACIN trial). Sequencing was performed on PBMCs, taken after low-dose radiotherapy plus immunotherapy. The receptors originated from a male donor with prostate cancer.

This clonotype has ten or more counts. For the CDR3, the DNA is TGTGCCAGTAGTATAGAGCCGGGATTGCGCTACACCTTC. Translating gives CASSIEPGLRYTF. This chain joins TRBV19 and TRBJ1-2; D is uncertain. V lost 0 bases and J 9 bases, leaving 11 bases between the germline ends. The CDR3 extends over 13 amino acids. The germline V gene encodes CDR1 LNHDA and CDR2 SQIVND (reference sequence).

The chain joins TRBV28 to TRBJ1-5, with 9 bases matching TRBD1. This CDR3 spans 16 amino acids. Germline V gene data show CDR1 as MDHEN and CDR2 as SYDVKM. V was pared by 2 bases and J by 2 bases, with 4 bases of the junction left unmatched. The CDR3 spells CASSLTGGAGNQPQHF. CDR3 bases: TGTGCCAGCAGTTTAACAGGGGGCGCCGGCAATCAGCCCCAGCATTTT.

This clonotype came up many times. This rearrangement joins TRBV19 to TRBJ1-1; 7 bases align to TRBD1. V was pared by 4 bases and J by 0 bases, with 11 bases of the junction left unmatched. CDR1 LNHDA and CDR2 SQIVND come from the germline V gene (reference sequence). This CDR3 comprises 17 residues. CDR3 amino acids: CASSTSLITGVNTEAFF. In nucleotides, the CDR3 is TGTGCCAGTAGTACCTCCTTAATCACAGGGGTGAACACTGAAGCTTTCTTT. Full variable domain (rest looked up from reference TRBV19 and TRBJ1-1): DGGITQSPKYLFRKEGQNVTLSCEQNLNHDAMYWYRQDPGQGLRLIYYSQIVNDFQKGDIAEGYSVSREKKESFPLTVTSAQKNPTAFYLCASSTSLITGVNTEAFFGQGTRLTVV.

This clonotype was seen ten or more times. This chain uses TRBV28 with TRBJ1-1; 10 positions match TRBD1. Germline V gene sequence: CDR1 MDHEN, CDR2 SYDVKM. J gave up 4 bases and V 7 bases, and 6 bases lay outside the gene matches. The CDR3 sequence is 14 residues long. The CDR3 protein is CASTTGGAFTEAFF. The DNA of the CDR3 is TGTGCCAGCACGACAGGGGGCGCTTTCACTGAAGCTTTCTTT.

Of note for this clonotype: A far larger clone is a single base away, which makes a read error likely. The chain uses TRBV7-6 and TRBJ2-1; D is perhaps TRBD1 (5 bases). The CDR3 is 15 residues long. The germline V and J ends were trimmed by 2 bases and 7 bases, with 15 bases remaining between them. The germline V gene encodes CDR1 SGHVS and CDR2 FNYEAQ. The CDR3 reads CASSLLVERGNEQFF. As DNA, the CDR3 is TGTGCCAGCAGCTTACTAGTGGAAAGGGGTAATGAGCAGTTCTTC.

This clonotype was seen ten or more times. CDR3 in amino acids: CASSLAQGEDEQYF. The CDR3 DNA reads TGTGCCAGCAGCTTGGCCCAAGGGGAGGACGAGCAGTACTTC. This rearrangement joins TRBV5-4 to TRBJ2-7, with D possibly TRBD2 on 6 matching bases. The CDR3 is 14 residues long. V shed 0 bases and J shed 5 bases, with 12 bases lying between them. Germline loops: CDR1 SGHNT, CDR2 YYREEE (reference sequence).

Written as DNA, the CDR3 is TGCAGTGCTAGGAGCCCGATAGCGGTATCTGATGAGCAGTTCTTC. Translating it yields CSARSPIAVSDEQFF. V gene TRBV20-1 combines with J gene TRBJ2-1, with a tentative D call TRBD2 (6 bases). The CDR3 spans 15 residues. From germline, CDR1 is DFQATT and CDR2 SNEGSKA (reference sequence). V was shortened by 3 bases and J by 8 bases, with 20 bases between the two germline ends.

A word on this clonotype: A far larger clone is only one base removed, so a read error is likely. This rearrangement joins TRBV5-1 to TRBJ2-1, with a possible D match to TRBD2 (6 bases). The J call may be faulty, since TRBJ2-7 better matches the DNA end. This CDR3 is built from 15 residues. In germline, CDR1 is SGHRS, CDR2 YFSETQ. The CDR3 is CASSADYPSYNEQYF. CDR3 bases: TGTGCCAGCAGCGCGGACTACCCCTCCTACAATGAGCAGTACTTC.

The V gene is TRBV28, the J gene TRBJ2-5; D might be TRBD1 or TRBD2, each matching 5 bases. Germline V gene sequence: CDR1 MDHEN, CDR2 SYDVKM. The CDR3 length is 12 residues. CDR3 sequence: CVTEGKEETQYF. The CDR3 nucleotides are TGTGTCACCGAGGGGAAGGAGGAGACCCAGTACTTC. The whole variable domain, filled in from reference TRBV28 and TRBJ2-5, reads DVKVTQSSRYLVKRTGEKVFLECVQDMDHENMFWYRQDPGLGLRLIYFSYDVKMKEKGDIPEGYSVSREKKERFSLILESASTNQTSMYLCVTEGKEETQYFGPGTRLLVL.

This clonotype was found a few times. V usage is TRBV29-1 and J usage is TRBJ2-1; D is possibly TRBD1 or TRBD2 (5 bases each). Trimming stripped 2 bases from V and 3 bases from J, with 11 bases between. The CDR3 runs to 14 residues. CDR1 and CDR2 from the germline V gene are SQVTM and ANQGSEA. The CDR3 nucleotides read TGCAGCGTTGAACCTCGGGACGACTACAATGAGCAGTTCTTC. Protein: CSVEPRDDYNEQFF.

This clonotype was counted between two and nine times. The gene calls are TRBV6-2 or TRBV6-3 and TRBJ2-7; TRBD1 is a possible D gene (5 bases). Germline assignment: CDR1 MNHEY and CDR2 SVGEGT. Trimming took 4 bases from V and 1 from J, leaving 11 bases between them. There are 14 residues in the CDR3. The CDR3 DNA follows: TGTGCCAGCAGTTTCTACAGGTTTTCCTACGAGCAGTACTTC. Translated: CASSFYRFSYEQYF.

This clonotype was counted ten times or more. The rearrangement uses TRBV13 and TRBJ2-7; D might be TRBD1 (6 bases). The V gene lost 5 bases and the J gene lost 6 bases, with 11 bases spanning the gap. CDR1 is PRHDT and CDR2 is FYEKMQ in the germline V gene (reference sequence). The CDR3 runs to 12 residues. CDR3 sequence: CASSPRGSEQYF. CDR3 in DNA: TGTGCCAGCAGCCCTAGGGGGTCCGAGCAGTACTTC. Based on the CDR3 plus reference TRBV13 and TRBJ2-7, the full variable domain is AAGVIQSPRHLIKEKRETATLKCYPIPRHDTVYWYQQGPGQDPQFLISFYEKMQSDKGSIPDRFSAQQFSDYHSELNMSSLELGDSALYFCASSPRGSEQYFGPGTRLTVT.

This clonotype has a count of ten or more. The chain has TRBV6-5 and TRBJ2-7; D may be TRBD1 or TRBD2 (5 bases each). Germline loops: CDR1 MNHEY, CDR2 SVGAGI. V was pared by 8 bases and J by 5 bases, with 10 bases between. CDR3 size: 11 residues. DNA of the CDR3: TGTGCCAGCGGTCGGGGCAACGAGCAGTACTTC. Protein product: CASGRGNEQYF.

This clonotype was counted many times. The chain couples TRBV11-3 to TRBJ1-1; D remains ambiguous. V was clipped by 1 base and J by 1 base, with 4 bases between them. There are 13 residues in the CDR3. CDR1 SGHNT and CDR2 YENEEA come from the germline V gene. Here the CDR3 DNA reads TGTGCCAGCAGCTTAGGTCCGAACACTGAAGCTTTCTTT. It codes for CASSLGPNTEAFF. The full variable domain, completed using reference TRBV11-3 and TRBJ1-1, is EAGVVQSPRYKIIEKKQPVAFWCNPISGHNTLYWYLQNLGQGPELLIRYENEEAVDDSQLPKDRFSAERLKGVDSTLKIQPAELGDSAVYLCASSLGPNTEAFFGQGTRLTVV.

As for this clonotype: A far larger clone is off by one base, so a read error is likely. The chain employs TRBV29-1 and TRBJ2-1; weak D call: TRBD1 (7 bases). V gave up 5 bases and J gave up 10 bases, with 15 bases separating them. CDR1 SQVTM and CDR2 ANQGSEA come from the germline V gene. This CDR3 is built from 12 residues. The DNA of the CDR3 is TGCAGCGTTTCCTCAGGGGGGAACGAGCAGTTCTTC. Its protein product is CSVSSGGNEQFF.

This clonotype appeared many times. V and J are TRBV28 and TRBJ1-4; a weak D match, TRBD1 (6 bases). The V end was cut by 4 bases, the J end by 3 bases, with 12 bases between. This CDR3 is 15 amino acids long. Germline V gene sequence: CDR1 MDHEN, CDR2 SYDVKM. Here the CDR3 reads CASSSQGGPNEKLFF. CDR3 DNA sequence: TGTGCCAGCAGTTCACAGGGAGGACCTAATGAAAAACTGTTTTTT.